The clone carrying this T cell receptor beta chain was detected a few times. Its antigen is not identified. The data derive from a study of T cell responses to AZD1222 COVID-19 vaccine. The CDR3 sequence is 12 residues long. CDR1 is KGHDR, CDR2 SFDVKD, per germline. The germline V and J ends were trimmed by 7 bases and 4 bases, with 9 bases remaining between them. Profiling relied on immunoSEQ multiplex PCR, and the TCRdb table lists in-frame clones only, not all of them. The top ten hold around 3.8% of the sample, which has about 100,000 clones, over 75% seen once. Study outcomes and limitations: Regions 160-218 and 743-854 dominated among vaccine-associated CD4 TCRs spanning spike. Once two AZD1222 doses were given, Spike-specific TCR breadth and depth went up. Repertoires were obtained only post-peak T cell response.

This sequence originates from an adult in good health. Sequenced material: peripheral blood, taken on day 0 of MenACWY control vaccination. The chain recombines TRBV24-1 with TRBJ1-2; D call uncertain. The CDR3, as DNA: TGTGCCACCAGGGACCGCCTCTATGGCTACACCTTC. It codes for CATRDRLYGYTF.